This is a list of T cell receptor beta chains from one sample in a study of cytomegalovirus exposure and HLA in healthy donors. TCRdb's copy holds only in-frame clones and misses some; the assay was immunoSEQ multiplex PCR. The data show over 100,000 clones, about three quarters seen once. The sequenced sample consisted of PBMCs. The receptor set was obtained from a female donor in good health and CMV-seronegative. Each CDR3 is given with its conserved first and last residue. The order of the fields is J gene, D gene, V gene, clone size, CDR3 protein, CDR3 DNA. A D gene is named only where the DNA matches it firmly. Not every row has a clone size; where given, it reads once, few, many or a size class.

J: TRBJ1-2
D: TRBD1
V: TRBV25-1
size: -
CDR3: CASSDPSTGRGYTF
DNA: TGTGCCAGCAGTGACCCATCGACAGGGAGAGGCTACACCTTC

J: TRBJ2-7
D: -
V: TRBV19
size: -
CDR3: CASSRTAGPYEQCF
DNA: TGTGCCAGTAGTCGGACTGCTGGCCCTTACGAGCAGTGCTTC

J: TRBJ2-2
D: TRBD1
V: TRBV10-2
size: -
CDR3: CASSDQGESVAGELFF
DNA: TGCGCCAGCAGTGATCAGGGGGAAAGTGTCGCCGGGGAGCTGTTTTTT

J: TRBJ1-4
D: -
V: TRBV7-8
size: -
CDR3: CASSPASLNEKLFF
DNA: TGTGCCAGCAGCCCCGCAAGCCTTAATGAAAAACTGTTTTTT

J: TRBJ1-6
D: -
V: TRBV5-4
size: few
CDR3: CASSHISGQRGDSPLHF
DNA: TGTGCCAGCAGCCACATCTCGGGTCAGCGGGGCGATTCACCCCTCCACTTT

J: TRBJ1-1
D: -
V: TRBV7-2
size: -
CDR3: CASSLGSGNTEAFF
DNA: TGTGCCAGCAGCTTAGGTTCAGGGAACACTGAAGCTTTCTTT

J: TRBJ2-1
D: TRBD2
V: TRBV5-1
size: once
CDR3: CASSFHQGLGRDNEQFF
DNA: TGCGCCAGCAGCTTCCACCAGGGCCTAGGGAGGGACAATGAGCAGTTCTTC

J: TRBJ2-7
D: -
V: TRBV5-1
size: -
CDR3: CASSFQAGGYEQYF
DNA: TGCGCCAGCAGCTTCCAGGCCGGAGGATACGAGCAGTACTTC

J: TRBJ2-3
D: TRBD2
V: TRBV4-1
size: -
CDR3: CASSQGLAGVVDTQYF
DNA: TGCGCCAGCAGCCAAGGGCTAGCGGGGGTGGTAGATACGCAGTATTTT

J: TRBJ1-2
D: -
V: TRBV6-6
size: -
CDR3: CASTLTGVDGYTF
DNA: TGTGCCAGCACCCTGACAGGAGTGGACGGCTACACCTTC

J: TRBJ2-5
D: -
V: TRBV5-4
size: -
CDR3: CASSLVGGSQETQYF
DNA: TGTGCCAGCAGCTTGGTGGGGGGTTCTCAAGAGACCCAGTACTTC

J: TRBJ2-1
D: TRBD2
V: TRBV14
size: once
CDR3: CASSQTSGGLRAPYNEQFF
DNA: TGTGCCAGCAGCCAAACTAGCGGGGGGCTACGTGCCCCCTACAATGAGCAGTTCTTC

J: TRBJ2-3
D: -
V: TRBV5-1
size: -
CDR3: CASSLGQVTDTQYF
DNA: TGCGCCAGCAGCTTGGGACAGGTCACAGATACGCAGTATTTT

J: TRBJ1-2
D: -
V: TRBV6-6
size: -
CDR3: CASSYSDGGYGYTF
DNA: TGTGCCAGCAGTTACTCGGACGGAGGTTATGGCTACACCTTC

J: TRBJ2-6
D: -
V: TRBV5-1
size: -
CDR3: CASSLEGVGSGANVLTF
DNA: TGCGCCAGCAGCTTGGAGGGGGTGGGCTCTGGGGCCAACGTCCTGACTTTC

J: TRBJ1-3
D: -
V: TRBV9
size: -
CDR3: CASSIGGEGNTIYF
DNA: TGTGCCAGCAGCATCGGAGGCGAAGGAAACACCATATATTTT

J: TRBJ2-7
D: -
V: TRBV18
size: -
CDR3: CASSPGVTDSYEQYF
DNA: TGTGCCAGCTCACCAGGAGTGACAGACTCCTACGAGCAGTACTTC

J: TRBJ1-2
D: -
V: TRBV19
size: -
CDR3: CASSINPSAGDGYTF
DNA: TGTGCCAGTAGTATAAACCCGTCGGCAGGGGATGGCTACACCTTC

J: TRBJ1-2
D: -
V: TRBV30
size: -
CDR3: CAWSGRLVSRGTGYTF
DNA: TGTGCCTGGAGCGGGCGGTTGGTCAGCCGCGGGACCGGCTACACCTTC

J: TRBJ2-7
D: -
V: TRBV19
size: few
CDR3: CASSKWGLSYEQYF
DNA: TGTGCCAGTAGTAAGTGGGGCCTCTCCTACGAGCAGTACTTC

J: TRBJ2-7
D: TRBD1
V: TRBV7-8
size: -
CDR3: CASSLARDRAGEQYF
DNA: TGTGCCAGCAGCTTAGCGAGAGACAGGGCAGGCGAGCAGTACTTC

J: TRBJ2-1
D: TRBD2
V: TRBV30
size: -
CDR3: CAWGTSGADNEQFF
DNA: TGTGCCTGGGGGACTAGCGGGGCCGACAATGAGCAGTTCTTC

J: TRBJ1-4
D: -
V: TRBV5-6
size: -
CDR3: CASSLGLEKLFF
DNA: TGTGCCAGCAGCTTGGGACTCGAAAAACTGTTTTTT

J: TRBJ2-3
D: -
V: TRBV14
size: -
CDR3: CASSRTPDVGQDDTQYF
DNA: TGTGCCAGCAGCCGAACCCCGGACGTGGGGCAGGACGATACGCAGTATTTT

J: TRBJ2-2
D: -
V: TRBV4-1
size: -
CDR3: CASSQGRLYRAYGTGELFF
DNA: TGCGCCAGCAGCCAAGGGCGCTTGTACAGGGCGTATGGCACCGGGGAGCTGTTTTTT

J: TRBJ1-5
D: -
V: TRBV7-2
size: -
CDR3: CASSLGHLGQPQHF
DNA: TGTGCCAGCAGCTTGGGACACTTAGGTCAGCCCCAGCATTTT

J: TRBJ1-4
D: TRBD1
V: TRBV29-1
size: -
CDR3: CSVILVDRAKNEKLFF
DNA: TGCAGCGTTATCCTAGTGGACAGGGCGAAGAATGAAAAACTGTTTTTT

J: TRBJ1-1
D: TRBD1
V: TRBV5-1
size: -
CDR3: CASSLMTGRNTEAFF
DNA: TGCGCCAGCAGCCTTATGACAGGGCGGAACACTGAAGCTTTCTTT

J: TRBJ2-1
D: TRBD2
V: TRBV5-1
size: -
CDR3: CASSWGLAGGGNEQFF
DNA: TGCGCCAGCAGCTGGGGACTAGCGGGGGGAGGGAATGAGCAGTTCTTC

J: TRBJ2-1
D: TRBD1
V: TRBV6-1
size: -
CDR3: CASESMAGGGDEQFF
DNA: TGTGCCAGCGAGAGTATGGCAGGGGGCGGGGATGAGCAGTTCTTC

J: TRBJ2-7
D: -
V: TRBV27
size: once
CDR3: CASRAQSARSYEQYF
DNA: TGTGCCAGCAGAGCCCAAAGCGCCCGGTCCTACGAGCAGTACTTC

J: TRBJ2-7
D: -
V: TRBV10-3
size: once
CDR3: CATRDSGSYEQYF
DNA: TGTGCCACGCGGGACAGTGGCTCCTACGAGCAGTACTTC

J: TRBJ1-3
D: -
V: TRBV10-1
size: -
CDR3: CASSESEDSKSSGNTIYF
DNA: TGCGCCAGCAGTGAGTCGGAGGACAGCAAAAGCTCTGGAAACACCATATATTTT

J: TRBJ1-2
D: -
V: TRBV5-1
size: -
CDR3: CASSERQVNYGYTF
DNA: TGCGCCAGCAGCGAAAGACAGGTTAACTATGGCTACACCTTC

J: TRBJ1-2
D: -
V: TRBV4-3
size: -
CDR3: CASSGPSRDYGYTF
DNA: TGCGCCAGCAGCGGCCCCTCCCGGGACTATGGCTACACCTTC

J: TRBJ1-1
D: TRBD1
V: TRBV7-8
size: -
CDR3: CASTVTGVLTLTEAFF
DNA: TGTGCCAGCACCGTGACAGGGGTCTTAACTCTCACTGAAGCTTTCTTT